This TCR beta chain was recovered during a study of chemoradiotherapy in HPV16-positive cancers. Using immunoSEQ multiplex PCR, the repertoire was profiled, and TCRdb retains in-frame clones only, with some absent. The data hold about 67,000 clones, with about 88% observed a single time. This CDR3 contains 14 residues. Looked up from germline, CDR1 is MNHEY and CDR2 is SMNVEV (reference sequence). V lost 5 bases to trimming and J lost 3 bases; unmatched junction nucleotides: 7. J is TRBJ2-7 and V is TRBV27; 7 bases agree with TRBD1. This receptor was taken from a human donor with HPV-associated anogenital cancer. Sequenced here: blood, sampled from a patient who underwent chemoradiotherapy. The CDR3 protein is CASSRNTGDYEQYF. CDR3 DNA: TGTGCCAGCAGTCGAAATACAGGGGACTACGAGCAGTACTTC.